One and the same sample provided the 13 T cell receptor beta chains below, sequenced in a study of blood T cell repertoires in COVID-19 (dated by TCRdb to the early 2020s). Libraries were made using the immunoSEQ multiplex PCR assay. TCRdb obtained this table from immuneACCESS and retained in-frame rearrangements with V and J assigned. These tables miss some clones; where compared with another copy, unresolved V genes account for less than half of the shortfall, and the remainder is unexplained. For this sample there are approximately 250,000 clones; about 88% appear just once. Of the sample, around 2% is held by the ten largest clones. The specimen was PBMCs or T cells enriched from blood (not recorded which). The receptors here all came from a woman aged 55 to 70 in a cohort exposed to, infected with or recovered from COVID-19 (not recorded which).

The table lists this clone with a count of one. The rearrangement links TRBV24-1 to TRBJ2-1, with 9 bases aligning to TRBD2. The CDR3 has 19 amino acids. Germline CDR1 and CDR2: KGHDR and SFDVKD. V shed 0 bases and J 5 bases; nucleotides not matched to a gene: 13. The CDR3 loop reads CATSDLPLFAGGRDNEQFF. CDR3 sequence (DNA): TGTGCCACCAGTGATTTGCCCCTTTTTGCGGGAGGGCGGGACAATGAGCAGTTCTTC.

The rearrangement joins TRBV6-6 to TRBJ1-4, with TRBD1 matching 10 bases. V lost 6 bases, J lost 8 bases, and 6 bases stayed unmatched. The CDR3 covers 14 residues. Germline loops: CDR1 MNHNY, CDR2 SVGAGI (reference sequence). This chain's CDR3 is CASSKGQGREKLFF. Here the CDR3 DNA reads TGTGCCAGCAGCAAGGGACAGGGGAGGGAAAAACTGTTTTTT.

A few counts support this clone. This chain uses TRBV24-1 with TRBJ2-5; 7 nucleotides align to TRBD2. Trimming took 4 bases from V and 5 from J; bases not matched to a gene: 6. The CDR3 runs to 14 residues. Germline loops: CDR1 KGHDR, CDR2 SFDVKD. This CDR3 reads CATSDPRGVETQYF. The CDR3 DNA reads as TGTGCCACCAGTGACCCCCGGGGGGTGGAGACCCAGTACTTC.

This clone was observed many times. The chain uses TRBV28 and TRBJ1-5, with no clear D. Trimming cost V 8 bases and J 2 bases, with 19 bases left between them. CDR1 MDHEN and CDR2 SYDVKM come from the germline V gene. This CDR3 is built from 16 residues. CDR3 amino acids: CASLLSGGTRNQPQHF. CDR3 nucleotides: TGTGCCAGCCTCCTCTCAGGAGGCACCCGCAATCAGCCCCAGCATTTT.

The chain couples TRBV29-1 to TRBJ2-5; 16 bases agree with TRBD2. Germline assignment: CDR1 SQVTM and CDR2 ANQGSEA. After removal of 1 base from V and 5 bases from J, the junction contained 7 bases not matched to a gene. The length of the CDR3 is 17 residues. The CDR3 region is CSVEGGGLAGGPETQYF. The CDR3 nucleotides read TGCAGCGTTGAAGGAGGGGGACTAGCGGGAGGGCCGGAGACCCAGTACTTC.

The V and J genes are TRBV10-3 and TRBJ1-5; possible D gene TRBD1, 5 bases. V was shortened by 4 bases and J by 8 bases, with 9 bases between the two germline ends. Germline V gene lookup returns CDR1 ENHRY and CDR2 SYGVKD. This CDR3 is 12 amino acids long. Written as DNA, the CDR3 is TGTGCCATCAGTGGGGCGGGGGAGCCCCAGCATTTT. This sequence encodes CAISGAGEPQHF.

CDR3 sequence reads: CASRHSGAYEQYF. Here the CDR3 DNA reads TGTGCCAGCAGACATAGCGGGGCATACGAGCAGTACTTC. The V and J genes are TRBV28 and TRBJ2-7, with TRBD2 identical over 8 bases. Unmatched junction bases numbered 5, after V lost 6 bases and J lost 4 bases. Germline-derived CDR1 and CDR2 are MDHEN and SYDVKM. This CDR3 has 13 amino acids.

This sequence joins TRBV29-1 and TRBJ1-2; a possible D gene is TRBD1 (6 bases). Germline CDR1 reads SQVTM; CDR2 reads ANQGSEA. The CDR3 has 14 residues. V was trimmed by 4 bases and J by 2 bases, leaving 14 bases between them. Written as DNA, the CDR3 is TGCAGCGTTGCCTCAAACAGGGCCAACTATGGCTACACCTTC. This sequence encodes CSVASNRANYGYTF.

V is TRBV28 and J is TRBJ1-2; 7 positions match TRBD1. Germline values: CDR1 MDHEN, CDR2 SYDVKM. After removal of 5 bases from V and 8 bases from J, the junction contained 5 bases not matched to a gene. This CDR3 is built from 12 residues. CDR3 residues: CASSTTGQGYTF. The CDR3 DNA reads TGTGCCAGCAGTACGACAGGGCAGGGCTACACCTTC.

This clone turned up a few times. The chain has TRBV3-1 (or the pseudogene TRBV3-2) and TRBJ1-1; D call uncertain. CDR3 length: 14 amino acids. Germline assignment: CDR1 LGHDT and CDR2 YNNKEL (reference sequence). V gave up 4 bases and J gave up 2 bases, with 11 bases separating them. CDR3 DNA: TGTGCCAGCAGCCCCGTAGTTTTAAACACTGAAGCTTTCTTT. Translated, it gives CASSPVVLNTEAFF.

The chain couples TRBV18 to TRBJ2-7; TRBD1 aligns across 10 bases. This CDR3 contains 14 residues. The germline gives CDR1 KGHSH, CDR2 LQKENI. Losses at the gene ends were 8 bases for V and 0 bases for J; bases not matched to a gene: 4. CDR3 region: CASKGTGDSYEQYF. As DNA, the CDR3 is TGTGCCAGCAAGGGGACAGGGGACTCCTACGAGCAGTACTTC. Variable domain in full (rest from reference TRBV18 and TRBJ2-7): NAGVMQNPRHLVRRRGQEARLRCSPMKGHSHVYWYRQLPEEGLKFMVYLQKENIIDESGMPKERFSAEFPKEGPSILRIQQVVRGDSAAYFCASKGTGDSYEQYFGPGTRLTVT.

CDR3 region: CASSQGVNTEAFF. CDR3 DNA: TGTGCCAGCAGCCAGGGCGTGAACACTGAAGCTTTCTTT. The rearrangement uses TRBV14 and TRBJ1-1; D is unclear. This CDR3 has 13 amino acids. V was trimmed by 3 bases and J by 0 bases, leaving 5 bases between them. CDR1 is SGHDN and CDR2 is FVKESK in the germline V gene.

The chain carries TRBV7-2 and TRBJ1-4; the D gene is possibly TRBD1 (5 bases). The CDR3 runs to 15 residues. V was clipped by 5 bases and J by 0 bases, with 10 bases between them. Germline V lookup: CDR1 SGHTA, CDR2 FQGNSA. The CDR3 spells CASSETGATNEKLFF. The CDR3 nucleotides are TGTGCCAGCAGCGAAACAGGAGCAACTAATGAAAAACTGTTTTTT. Full variable domain (outside the CDR3, taken from reference TRBV7-2 and TRBJ1-4): GAGVSQSPSNKVTEKGKDVELRCDPISGHTALYWYRQSLGQGLEFLIYFQGNSAPDKSGLPSDRFSAERTGGSVSTLTIQRTQQEDSAVYLCASSETGATNEKLFFGSGTQLSVL.